The 27 T cell receptor beta chains below come from one sample, sequenced in a study of blood T cell repertoires in COVID-19. TCRdb's copy holds only in-frame clones and misses some; the assay was immunoSEQ multiplex PCR. In the table there are almost 70,000 clones, roughly nine tenths of which are singletons. The material sequenced was peripheral blood. These receptors were collected from a woman in her forties or fifties with active COVID-19.

The chain recombines TRBV6-5 with TRBJ2-1; the D gene is possibly TRBD1 (5 bases). CDR1 MNHEY and CDR2 SVGAGI come from the germline V gene. Deletions cut 2 bases from V and 5 bases from J, with 16 bases between. The CDR3 spans 16 residues. The CDR3 DNA is TGTGCCAGCAGTTACCTGGGGCGGACCGCGGACAATGAGCAGTTCTTC. Protein sequence: CASSYLGRTADNEQFF.

This rearrangement joins TRBV10-3 to TRBJ1-2; 12 bases match TRBD1. This CDR3 is built from 15 residues. Germline lookup yields CDR1 ENHRY and CDR2 SYGVKD. V trimming: 10 bases; J trimming: 7 bases; junction bases outside the gene matches: 13. The CDR3 sequence is CATVSPGQGASGYTF. The CDR3 DNA sequence: TGTGCCACCGTATCACCGGGACAGGGGGCCAGTGGCTACACCTTC.

The chain combines TRBV27 with TRBJ2-5; D gene uncertain. This CDR3 has 14 amino acids. The germline V gene encodes CDR1 MNHEY and CDR2 SMNVEV (reference sequence). Between the trimmed V and J ends, which lost 3 bases and 0 bases, there was a span of 8 bases. The chain's CDR3 is CASSFTQYQETQYF. The CDR3 bases are TGTGCCAGCAGTTTTACCCAGTACCAAGAGACCCAGTACTTC.

This chain joins TRBV10-1 and TRBJ1-6; TRBD1 matches 9 bases. This CDR3 spans 15 amino acids. Germline assignment: CDR1 WNHNN and CDR2 SYGVQD (reference sequence). Trimming took 9 bases from V and 1 from J; bases not matched to a gene: 4. As DNA, the CDR3 is TGCGCCAGACAGGGGGCGGGATCCTATAATTCACCCCTCCACTTT. This sequence encodes CARQGAGSYNSPLHF.

V usage is TRBV18 and J usage is TRBJ1-1; 7 nucleotides match TRBD1. V gave up 3 bases and J gave up 0 bases; unmatched junction bases: 1. The CDR3 sequence is 14 residues long. Germline V gene data show CDR1 as KGHSH and CDR2 as LQKENI. The CDR3 spells CASSPGQMNTEAFF. For the CDR3, the DNA is TGTGCCAGCTCACCGGGACAGATGAACACTGAAGCTTTCTTT.

This sequence joins TRBV5-8 and TRBJ1-3, with D possibly TRBD1 on 6 matching bases. The length of the CDR3 is 14 residues. Germline V gene lookup returns CDR1 SGHTS and CDR2 YDEGEE. V dropped 2 bases and J dropped 5 bases, with 11 bases sitting between them. CDR3: CASSFTGNRNTIYF. DNA for the CDR3: TGTGCCAGCAGCTTTACAGGGAATCGAAACACCATATATTTT.

The chain is built from TRBV9 and TRBJ2-2; 13 positions match TRBD2. With 3 bases clipped from V and 6 bases from J, the junction kept 5 bases outside the gene matches. Germline V gives CDR1 SGDLS, CDR2 YYNGEE. The CDR3 contains 16 residues. The chain's CDR3 is CASSATSGRAPGELFF. The CDR3, as DNA: TGTGCCAGCAGCGCTACTAGCGGGAGGGCCCCCGGGGAGCTGTTTTTT. Complete variable domain (other parts from reference TRBV9 and TRBJ2-2): DSGVTQTPKHLITATGQRVTLRCSPRSGDLSVYWYQQSLDQGLQFLIQYYNGEERAKGNILERFSAQQFPDLHSELNLSSLELGDSALYFCASSATSGRAPGELFFGEGSRLTVL.

This clone occurred once. The chain employs TRBV5-1 and TRBJ2-7, with D possibly being TRBD1 (6 bases). Germline-derived CDR1 and CDR2 are SGHRS and YFSETQ. V shed 3 bases and J shed 2 bases, with 12 bases lying between them. The length of the CDR3 is 14 residues. The CDR3 protein is CASSSGDVPYEQYF. The CDR3 region has the DNA TGCGCCAGCAGCTCAGGGGACGTTCCCTACGAGCAGTACTTC.

V is TRBV6-5 and J is TRBJ1-5, with 7 bases aligning to TRBD1. The CDR3 runs 12 residues. Germline-derived CDR1 and CDR2 are MNHEY and SVGAGI. V shed 8 bases, J shed 6 bases, and the junction held 4 bases outside the gene matches. CDR3 bases: TGTGCCAGCTCCGGGACAGCTCAGCCCCAGCATTTT. Its translation is CASSGTAQPQHF.

The rearrangement links TRBV27 to TRBJ1-1; no reliable D call. V was pared by 0 bases and J by 0 bases, with 11 bases between. The length of the CDR3 is 16 residues. CDR1 and CDR2 (germline): MNHEY, SMNVEV (reference sequence). The CDR3 DNA reads TGTGCCAGCAGTTTATCAGGGCCGGGAGTGAACACTGAAGCTTTCTTT. It codes for CASSLSGPGVNTEAFF.

This sequence joins TRBV7-2 and TRBJ2-7; D uncertain. Germline loops: CDR1 SGHTA, CDR2 FQGNSA. Trimming left V 1 base short and J 1 base short, with 14 bases between. The CDR3 sequence is 16 residues long. CDR3: CASSLGLGSVSYEQYF. Here the CDR3 DNA reads TGTGCCAGCAGCTTAGGACTTGGCTCGGTTTCCTACGAGCAGTACTTC.

The V call is TRBV24-1, the J call TRBJ2-2, with 10 positions matching TRBD1. V trimming: 0 bases; J trimming: 3 bases; junction bases outside the gene matches: 0. The length of the CDR3 is 16 residues. The germline gives CDR1 KGHDR, CDR2 SFDVKD. Here the CDR3 DNA reads TGTGCCACCAGTGATTTGGGACAGGGGGACACCGGGGAGCTGTTTTTT. Translating it yields CATSDLGQGDTGELFF.

V is TRBV25-1 and J is TRBJ1-1; tentatively, D is TRBD1 (6 bases). The CDR3 covers 16 residues. Between the trimmed V and J ends, which lost 4 bases and 2 bases, there was a span of 17 bases. CDR1 is MGHDK and CDR2 is SYGVNS in the germline V gene. The chain's CDR3 is CASSVVGTSINTEAFF. The CDR3 nucleotides are TGTGCCAGCAGTGTTGTAGGGACAAGTATTAACACTGAAGCTTTCTTT.

The V and J genes are TRBV12-5 and TRBJ2-3, with TRBD1 identical over 9 bases. With 0 bases clipped from V and 1 base from J, the junction kept 5 bases outside the gene matches. The CDR3 loop spans 17 amino acids. Germline V gene data show CDR1 as LGHNT and CDR2 as FRNRAP. Written as DNA, the CDR3 is TGTGCTAGTGGTTTGGTAATTGGGGACAGGGGCACAGATACGCAGTATTTT. Its protein product is CASGLVIGDRGTDTQYF.

Only one count was recorded for this clone. The V gene is TRBV19, the J gene TRBJ2-7; possible D gene TRBD2, 6 bases. CDR1 and CDR2 from the germline V gene are LNHDA and SQIVND (reference sequence). The CDR3 consists of 14 residues. Trimming pared 2 bases from V and 5 bases from J, leaving 13 bases between. As DNA, the CDR3 is TGTGCCAGTAGTATATTCGGGAGAGGGGACGAGCAGTACTTC. This translates into CASSIFGRGDEQYF. Combining the CDR3 with reference TRBV19 and TRBJ2-7 gives the whole variable domain DGGITQSPKYLFRKEGQNVTLSCEQNLNHDAMYWYRQDPGQGLRLIYYSQIVNDFQKGDIAEGYSVSREKKESFPLTVTSAQKNPTAFYLCASSIFGRGDEQYFGPGTRLTVT.

The J gene is TRBJ2-7, the V gene TRBV12-2; the table's D call, TRBD2, has no DNA check behind it. TRBV12-2 has pseudogene status. The CDR3 runs to 12 residues. CDR3 bases: TGTGCAAGTAAAGCGGTTTCCTACGAGCAGTACTTC. Translation gives CASKAVSYEQYF.

The chain links TRBV6-4 to TRBJ1-2, with D perhaps matching TRBD1 (6 bases). From germline, CDR1 is MRHNA and CDR2 SNTAGT. The CDR3 sequence is 15 residues long. The V end lost 6 bases, the J end lost 0 bases, and 14 bases lay between the germline ends. CDR3 loop: CASRVTGNANYGYTF. The DNA for the CDR3 is TGTGCCAGCAGGGTGACAGGAAATGCTAACTATGGCTACACCTTC.

The chain joins TRBV2 to TRBJ1-5; tentative D call: TRBD1 (5 bases). CDR3 length: 13 amino acids. Trimming removed 6 bases from V and 4 bases from J, with 10 bases in between. CDR1 and CDR2 from the germline V gene are SNHLY and FYNNEI. The CDR3 reads CASRDDRNQPQHF. The CDR3 DNA sequence: TGTGCCAGCAGGGACGACAGAAATCAGCCCCAGCATTTT.

The chain links TRBV19 to TRBJ1-5; D is unresolved. The CDR3 totals 13 residues. V dropped 4 bases and J dropped 3 bases, with 7 bases sitting between them. Germline loops: CDR1 LNHDA, CDR2 SQIVND (reference sequence). The CDR3 is CASSNSHNQPQHF. The CDR3 nucleotides are TGTGCCAGTAGTAACAGTCACAATCAGCCCCAGCATTTT.

J is TRBJ2-3 and V is TRBV24-1; TRBD2 matches at 7 bases. In germline, CDR1 is KGHDR, CDR2 SFDVKD. V lost 7 bases to trimming and J lost 4 bases; unmatched junction nucleotides: 10. The CDR3 sequence is 15 residues long. CDR3 region: CATRGLWGWADTQYF. CDR3 coding DNA: TGTGCCACCAGGGGACTATGGGGCTGGGCAGATACGCAGTATTTT.

The chain uses TRBV3-1 (or the pseudogene TRBV3-2) and TRBJ2-5; D is perhaps TRBD2 (5 bases). Germline V lookup: CDR1 LGHDT, CDR2 YNNKEL (reference sequence). CDR3 length: 16 amino acids. The germline V and J ends were trimmed by 4 bases and 5 bases, with 20 bases remaining between them. The CDR3 nucleotides are TGTGCCAGCAGCCCGTTGGGTGCTAGCCACTCCGAGACCCAGTACTTC. The encoded protein is CASSPLGASHSETQYF.

The chain employs TRBV29-1 and TRBJ1-2; D possibly corresponds to TRBD1 (5 bases). Germline CDR1 SQVTM, CDR2 ANQGSEA. V lost 4 bases, J lost 0 bases, and 9 bases lay in between. The CDR3 covers 13 residues. The CDR3 nucleotides read TGCAGCGTTGTAGGACACCCTAACTATGGCTACACCTTC. Encoded protein: CSVVGHPNYGYTF.

The CDR3, as DNA: TGTGCCAGCAGTACGTCAGGGAGGTTTTGGTTCTTC. Its translation: CASSTSGRFWFF. The chain recombines TRBV6-2 or TRBV6-3 with TRBJ2-1, with D possibly matching TRBD2 (6 bases). The CDR3 length is 12 residues. Trimming removed 5 bases at V and 15 bases at J, with 17 bases between. In germline, CDR1 is MNHEY, CDR2 SVGEGT.

V and J are TRBV28 and TRBJ1-2; no definite D call. The CDR3 consists of 14 residues. Germline CDR1 and CDR2: MDHEN and SYDVKM. V lost 6 bases and J 0 bases, leaving 11 bases between the germline ends. In nucleotides, the CDR3 is TGTGCCAGCAGATACAGCCCCCCTAACTATGGCTACACCTTC. Translated, it gives CASRYSPPNYGYTF.

The chain has TRBV19 and TRBJ2-1; 14 bases fit TRBD2. Germline CDR1 and CDR2: LNHDA and SQIVND (reference sequence). This CDR3 comprises 17 residues. Germline trimming cut 5 bases from V and 6 bases from J; bases unmatched to any gene: 9. The CDR3 DNA reads TGTGCCAGTAGTTCAAAGACTAGCGGGAGGGCCCCCAATGAGCAGTTCTTC. This sequence encodes CASSSKTSGRAPNEQFF.

The chain joins TRBV4-1 to TRBJ1-5; 7 nucleotides align to TRBD1. The CDR3 spans 15 residues. Trimming at V came to 4 bases and at J to 5 bases, leaving 8 bases not matched to a gene. Germline V gene sequence: CDR1 MGHRA, CDR2 YSYEKL. As DNA, the CDR3 is TGCGCCAGCAGCCCAGACAGGGTGGGGCATCAGCCCCAGCATTTT. Protein product: CASSPDRVGHQPQHF.

The chain carries TRBV6-4 and TRBJ1-5; tentatively, D is TRBD1 (5 bases). CDR1 is MRHNA and CDR2 is SNTAGT in the germline V gene. With 4 bases removed from V and 6 bases from J, the gap between germline ends came to 16 bases. The CDR3 spans 15 residues. Here the CDR3 reads CASSVGVSGSQPQHF. In nucleotides, the CDR3 is TGTGCCAGCAGTGTAGGGGTATCAGGTAGTCAGCCCCAGCATTTT.